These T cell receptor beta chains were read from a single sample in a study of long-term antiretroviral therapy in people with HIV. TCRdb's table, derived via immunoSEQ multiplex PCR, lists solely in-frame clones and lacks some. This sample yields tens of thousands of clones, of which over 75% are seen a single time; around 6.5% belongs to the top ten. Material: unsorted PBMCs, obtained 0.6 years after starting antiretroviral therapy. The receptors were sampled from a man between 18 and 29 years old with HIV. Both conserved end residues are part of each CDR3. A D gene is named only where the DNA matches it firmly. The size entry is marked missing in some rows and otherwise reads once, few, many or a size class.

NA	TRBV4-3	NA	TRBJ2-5	TGCGCCAGCAGCTTTACGACGGGCCCCCAAGAGACCCAGTACTTC	CASSFTTGPQETQYF
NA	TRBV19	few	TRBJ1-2	TGTGCCAGTAGTATAGGGTTTCCAGGGAACTATGGCTACACCTTC	CASSIGFPGNYGYTF
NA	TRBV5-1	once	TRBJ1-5	TGCGCCAGCAGCTTAGGGGACATTAATCAGCCCCAGCATTTT	CASSLGDINQPQHF
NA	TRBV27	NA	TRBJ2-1	TGTGCCAGCAGTTTATCGACTTTTCCTGGACAGGGGGATTTGACTAGCGGCGACAATGAGCAGTTCTTC	CASSLSTFPGQGDLTSGDNEQFF
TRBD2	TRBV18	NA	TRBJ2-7	TGTGCCAGCTCACCGCCGACTAGCGGGAATTACGAGCAGTACTTC	CASSPPTSGNYEQYF
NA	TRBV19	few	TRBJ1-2	TGTGCCAGTAGTAGGTCAGAGAGCTATGGCTACACCTTC	CASSRSESYGYTF
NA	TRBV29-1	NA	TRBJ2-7	TGCAGCGTTTTAACCTCGACGGCCTACGAGCAGTACTTC	CSVLTSTAYEQYF
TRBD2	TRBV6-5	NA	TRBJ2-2	TGTGCCAGCAGTTACTCTAGCGGGGGCCGGGAGCTGTTTTTT	CASSYSSGGRELFF
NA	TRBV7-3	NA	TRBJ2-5	TGTGCCAGCAGCGTTAGTCAGTCGGAGACCCAGTACTTC	CASSVSQSETQYF
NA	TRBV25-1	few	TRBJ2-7	TGTGCCAGCAGTGAACGTGGGCCTCCCTACGAGCAGTACTTC	CASSERGPPYEQYF
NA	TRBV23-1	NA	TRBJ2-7	TGCGCCAGCAGCAGGGACACATACAACTACGAGCAGTACTTC	CASSRDTYNYEQYF
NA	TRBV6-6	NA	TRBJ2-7	TGTGCCAGCAGTTACAGGGGCAGGGGATTAACCTACGAGCAGTACTTC	CASSYRGRGLTYEQYF
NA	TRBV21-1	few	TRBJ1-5	TGTGCCAGCGAGCCCGGCAGGAGTCAGCCCCAGCATTTT	CASEPGRSQPQHF
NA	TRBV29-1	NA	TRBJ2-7	TGCAGCGTGTTCCAGGGGAGCTCCTACGAGCAGTACTTC	CSVFQGSSYEQYF
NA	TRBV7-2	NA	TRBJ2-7	TGTGCCAGCAGCTCAACTAGCAGGGCCTACGAGCAGTACTTC	CASSSTSRAYEQYF
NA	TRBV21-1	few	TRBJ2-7	TGTGCCAGCAGCAACAACGGCCTCTTGGGCGGAGGCTACGAGCAGTACTTC	CASSNNGLLGGGYEQYF
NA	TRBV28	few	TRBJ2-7	TGTGCCAGCAGTTTATTAGGACTGGGGGAGCAGTACTTC	CASSLLGLGEQYF
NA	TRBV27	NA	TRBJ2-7	TGTGCCAGCAGTAACCGACAGGAAACACGTAACGAGCAGTACTTC	CASSNRQETRNEQYF
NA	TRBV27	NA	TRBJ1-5	TGTGCCAGCTCAACCCCGCTCGGGCCCCAGCATTTT	CASSTPLGPQHF
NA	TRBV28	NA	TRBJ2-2	TGTGCCAGCAGTTCTACTTATCCTAACGCCGGGGAGCTGTTTTTT	CASSSTYPNAGELFF
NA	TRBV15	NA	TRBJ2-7	TGTGCCACCAGCAGGCGGACAGCCTACGAGCAGTACTTC	CATSRRTAYEQYF
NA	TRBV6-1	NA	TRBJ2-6	TGTGCCAGCCCCGCGGACGCGGGGGCCAACGTCCTGACTTTC	CASPADAGANVLTF
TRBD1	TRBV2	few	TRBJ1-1	TGTGCCAGCAGTTTAGACAGGGTGGGCACTGAAGCTTTCTTT	CASSLDRVGTEAFF
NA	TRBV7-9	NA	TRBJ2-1	TGTGCCAGCAGCTTAGCGGGAAGGGCTGAGGAGCAGTTCTTC	CASSLAGRAEEQFF
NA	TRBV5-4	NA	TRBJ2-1	TGTGCCAGCAGCCCTCAAATAGATCGGGTGAGGACCTCCTACAATGAGCAGTTCTTC	CASSPQIDRVRTSYNEQFF
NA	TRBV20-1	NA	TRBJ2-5	TGCAGTGCTAGAGATGATAGGGCCCAGTACTTC	CSARDDRAQYF
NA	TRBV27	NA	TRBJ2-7	TGTGCCAGCAGTTTAGGGACACCGTCCTACGAGCAGTACTTC	CASSLGTPSYEQYF
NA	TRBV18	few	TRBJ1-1	TGTGCCAGTCACACCATTGAGGGGAGGACTGAAGCTTTCTTT	CASHTIEGRTEAFF
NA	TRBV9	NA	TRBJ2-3	TGTGCCAGCAGCGTAAGGGGAGAGTTAGCAGATACGCAGTATTTT	CASSVRGELADTQYF
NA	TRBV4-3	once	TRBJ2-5	TGCGCCAGCAGCCAAAACAGGGGGCGGCTAGCGGGGCTCCAAGAGACCCAGTACTTC	CASSQNRGRLAGLQETQYF
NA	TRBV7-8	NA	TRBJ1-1	TGTGCCAGCAGCCCAAGACCCTGGGACTGGGACACTGAAGCTTTCTTT	CASSPRPWDWDTEAFF
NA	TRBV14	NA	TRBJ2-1	TGTGCCAGCAGCCAAGTCGCACCCAGCTCCTACAATGAGCAGTTCTTC	CASSQVAPSSYNEQFF
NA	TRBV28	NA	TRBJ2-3	TGTGCCAGCAGTTTATTCTCGCTAGATACGCAGTATTTT	CASSLFSLDTQYF
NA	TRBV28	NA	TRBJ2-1	TGTGCCAGCAGACGGGGGTCCAGCTCCTACAATGAGCAGTTCTTC	CASRRGSSSYNEQFF
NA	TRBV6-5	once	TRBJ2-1	TGTGCCAGCAACCTACGTGGGGGAGTGTTTAATGAGCAGTTCTTC	CASNLRGGVFNEQFF
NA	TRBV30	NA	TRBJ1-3	TGTGCCTGGAGTTCGGGCTCCTCTGGAAACACCATATATTTT	CAWSSGSSGNTIYF
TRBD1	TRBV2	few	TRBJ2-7	TGTGCCAGCAGTGAGGGCAGGGGGCTTCGCGAGCAGTACTTC	CASSEGRGLREQYF
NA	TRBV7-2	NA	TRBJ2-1	TGTGCCAGCAGCTTAAACCTAGTAGGTCCCAATGAGCAGTTCTTC	CASSLNLVGPNEQFF
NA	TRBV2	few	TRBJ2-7	TGTGCCAGCAGCCAGGACAGAACTTGGGAGCAGTACTTC	CASSQDRTWEQYF
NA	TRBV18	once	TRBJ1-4	TGTGCCAGCTCACCCTTACAGGGAACTAATGAAAAACTGTTTTTT	CASSPLQGTNEKLFF
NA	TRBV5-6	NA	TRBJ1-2	TGTGCCAGCAGTTCGGACTATGGCTACACCTTC	CASSSDYGYTF
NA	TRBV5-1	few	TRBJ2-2	TGCGCCAGCAGCTTGGTAGATGTGGGCCCCGGGGAGCTGTTTTTT	CASSLVDVGPGELFF
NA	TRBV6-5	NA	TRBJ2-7	TGTGCCAGCAGTCCCACATTCTACTACGAGCAGTACTTC	CASSPTFYYEQYF
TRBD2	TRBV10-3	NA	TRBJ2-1	TGTGCCATCAGGGTCGGGACTAGCAGGAATGAGCAGTTCTTC	CAIRVGTSRNEQFF
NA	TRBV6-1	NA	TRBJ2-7	TGTGCCAGCAGTGAAAACGACTACGAGCAGTACTTC	CASSENDYEQYF
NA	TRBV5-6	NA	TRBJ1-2	TGTGCCAGCAGCTTAGATTACAGGGCTTTGAACTATGGCTACACCTTC	CASSLDYRALNYGYTF
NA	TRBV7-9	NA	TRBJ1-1	TGTGCCAGCAGTAAAATGGGGACGGTGAACACTGAAGCTTTCTTT	CASSKMGTVNTEAFF
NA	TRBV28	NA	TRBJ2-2	TGTGCCACCGCCTCCATAACTGGAGCCCTCACCGGGGAGCTGTTTTTT	CATASITGALTGELFF
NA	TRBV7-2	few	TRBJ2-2	TGTGCCAGCAGCTTTCTGCAGGGCGTAAGGGGCGGGGAGCTGTTTTTT	CASSFLQGVRGGELFF
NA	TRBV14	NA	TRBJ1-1	TGTGCCAGCAGCCAAGATCCCTTGGGGGGAGGCACTGAAGCTTTCTTT	CASSQDPLGGGTEAFF
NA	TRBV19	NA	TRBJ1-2	TGTGCCAGTAGTCTCGGGGACTATGGCTACACCTTC	CASSLGDYGYTF
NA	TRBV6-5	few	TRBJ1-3	TGTGCCAGCAGGCGACAGGCGACCTCTGGAAACACCATATATTTT	CASRRQATSGNTIYF
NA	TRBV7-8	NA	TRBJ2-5	TGTGCCAGCAGCTTAGGGGGGAAGACCCAGTACTTC	CASSLGGKTQYF
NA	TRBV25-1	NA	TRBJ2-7	TGTGCCACCACCGGAGGAGGACAGTTAGCCGAGCAGTACTTC	CATTGGGQLAEQYF
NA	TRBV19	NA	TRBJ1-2	TGTGCCAGCGCCTTCCGGGACACTGGAGGCTACACCTTC	CASAFRDTGGYTF
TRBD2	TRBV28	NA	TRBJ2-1	TGTGCCAGCAGTTTAGGGACTAGCAGCATGAATGAGCAGTTCTTC	CASSLGTSSMNEQFF
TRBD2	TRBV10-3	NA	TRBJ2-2	TGTGCCATCAGTGAGTCGATGGTTTATGGTAGCGGGAAAGGGACCGGGGAGCTGTTTTTT	CAISESMVYGSGKGTGELFF
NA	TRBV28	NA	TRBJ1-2	TGTGCCAGCACAAAGGGGTATGGCTACACCTTC	CASTKGYGYTF
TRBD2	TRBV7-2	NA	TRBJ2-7	TGTGCCAGCAGCTCCCCGGGACTAGCGGAGTACGAGCAGTACTTC	CASSSPGLAEYEQYF
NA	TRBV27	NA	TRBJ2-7	TGTGCCAGCAGTCTCATGACAGCCGGACCTTACGAGCAGTACTTC	CASSLMTAGPYEQYF